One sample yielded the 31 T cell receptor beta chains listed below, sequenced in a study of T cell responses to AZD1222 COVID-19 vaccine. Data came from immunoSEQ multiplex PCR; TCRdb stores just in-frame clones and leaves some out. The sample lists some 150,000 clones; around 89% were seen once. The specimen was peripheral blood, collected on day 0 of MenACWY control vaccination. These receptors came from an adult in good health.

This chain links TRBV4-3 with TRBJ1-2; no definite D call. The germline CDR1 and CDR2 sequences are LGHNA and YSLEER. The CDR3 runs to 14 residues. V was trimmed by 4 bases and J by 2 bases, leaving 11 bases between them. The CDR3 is CASSPDRGNYGYTF. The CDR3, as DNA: TGCGCCAGCAGCCCCGATCGCGGGAACTATGGCTACACCTTC.

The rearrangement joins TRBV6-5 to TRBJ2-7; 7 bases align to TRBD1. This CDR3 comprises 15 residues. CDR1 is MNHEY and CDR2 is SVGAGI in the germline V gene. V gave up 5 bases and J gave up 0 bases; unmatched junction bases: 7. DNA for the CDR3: TGTGCCAGCAGTAAACCTCGACAGGGCTCCTACGAGCAGTACTTC. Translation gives CASSKPRQGSYEQYF.

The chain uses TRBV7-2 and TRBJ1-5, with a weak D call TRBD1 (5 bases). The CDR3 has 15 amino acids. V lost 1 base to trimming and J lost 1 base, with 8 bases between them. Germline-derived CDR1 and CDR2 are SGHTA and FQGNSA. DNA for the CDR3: TGTGCCAGCAGCTTAGGGGGGAGAAGCAATCAGCCCCAGCATTTT. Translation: CASSLGGRSNQPQHF.

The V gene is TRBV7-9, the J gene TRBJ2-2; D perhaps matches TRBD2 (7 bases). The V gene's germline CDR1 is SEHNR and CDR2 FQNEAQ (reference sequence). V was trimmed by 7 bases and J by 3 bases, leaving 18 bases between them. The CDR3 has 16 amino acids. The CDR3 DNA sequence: TGTGCCAGCACCCGCTTGGGGGGGGCGGACACCGGGGAGCTGTTTTTT. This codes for CASTRLGGADTGELFF.

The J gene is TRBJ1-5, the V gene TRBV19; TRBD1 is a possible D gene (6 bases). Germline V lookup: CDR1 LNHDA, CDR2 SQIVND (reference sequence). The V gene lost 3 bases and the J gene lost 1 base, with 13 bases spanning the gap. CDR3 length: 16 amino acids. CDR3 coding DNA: TGTGCCAGTAGTATTGTTGGGGGCCACAGCAATCAGCCCCAGCATTTT. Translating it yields CASSIVGGHSNQPQHF.

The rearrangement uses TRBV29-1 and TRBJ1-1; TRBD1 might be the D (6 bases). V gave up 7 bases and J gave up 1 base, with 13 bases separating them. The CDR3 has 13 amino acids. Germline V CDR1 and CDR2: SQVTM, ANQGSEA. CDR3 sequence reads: CSASGTSNTEAFF. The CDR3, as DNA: TGCAGCGCCTCCGGGACATCGAACACTGAAGCTTTCTTT. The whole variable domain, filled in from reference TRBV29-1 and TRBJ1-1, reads SAVISQKPSRDICQRGTSLTIQCQVDSQVTMMFWYRQQPGQSLTLIATANQGSEATYESGFVIDKFPISRPNLTFSTLTVSNMSPEDSSIYLCSASGTSNTEAFFGQGTRLTVV.

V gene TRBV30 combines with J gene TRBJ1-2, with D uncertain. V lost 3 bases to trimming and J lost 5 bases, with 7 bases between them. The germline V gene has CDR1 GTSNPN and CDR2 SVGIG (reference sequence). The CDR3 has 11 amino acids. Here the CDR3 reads CAWSGQYGYTF. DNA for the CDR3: TGTGCCTGGAGCGGGCAGTATGGCTACACCTTC.

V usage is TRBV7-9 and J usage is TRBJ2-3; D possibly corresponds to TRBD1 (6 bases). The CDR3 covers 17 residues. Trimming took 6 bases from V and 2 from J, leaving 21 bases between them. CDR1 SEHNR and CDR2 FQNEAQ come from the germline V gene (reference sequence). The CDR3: CASRSGRGAPLTDTQYF. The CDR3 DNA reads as TGTGCCAGCAGATCCGGCAGGGGAGCTCCTCTCACAGATACGCAGTATTTT. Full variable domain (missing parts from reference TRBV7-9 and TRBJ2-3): DTGVSQNPRHKITKRGQNVTFRCDPISEHNRLYWYRQTLGQGPEFLTYFQNEAQLEKSRLLSDRFSAERPKGSFSTLEIQRTEQGDSAMYLCASRSGRGAPLTDTQYFGPGTRLTVL.

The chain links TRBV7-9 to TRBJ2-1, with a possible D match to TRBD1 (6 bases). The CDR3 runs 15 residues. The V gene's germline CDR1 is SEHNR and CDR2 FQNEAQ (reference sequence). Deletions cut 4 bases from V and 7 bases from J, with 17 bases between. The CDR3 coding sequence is TGTGCCAGCAGCTCAGGCCCGGGACAAACTAATGAGCAGTTCTTC. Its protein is CASSSGPGQTNEQFF.

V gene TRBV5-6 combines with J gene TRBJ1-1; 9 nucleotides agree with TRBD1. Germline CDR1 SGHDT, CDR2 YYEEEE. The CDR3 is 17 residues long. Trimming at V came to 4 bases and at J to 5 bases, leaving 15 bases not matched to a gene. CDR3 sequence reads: CASSPPLAGQGWTEAFF. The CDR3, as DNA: TGTGCCAGCAGCCCACCTCTCGCGGGACAGGGATGGACTGAAGCTTTCTTT.

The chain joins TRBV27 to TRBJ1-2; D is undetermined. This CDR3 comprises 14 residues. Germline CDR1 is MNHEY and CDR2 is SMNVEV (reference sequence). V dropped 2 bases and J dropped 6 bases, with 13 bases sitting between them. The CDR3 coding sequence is TGTGCCAGCAGTTTACTTCGTGACGTTGATGGCTACACCTTC. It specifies CASSLLRDVDGYTF.

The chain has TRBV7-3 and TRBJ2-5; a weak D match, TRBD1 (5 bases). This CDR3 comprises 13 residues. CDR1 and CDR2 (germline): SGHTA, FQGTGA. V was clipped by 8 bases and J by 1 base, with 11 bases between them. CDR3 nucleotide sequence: TGTGCCAGCCGACCGACAGCCCAAGAGACCCAGTACTTC. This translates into CASRPTAQETQYF.

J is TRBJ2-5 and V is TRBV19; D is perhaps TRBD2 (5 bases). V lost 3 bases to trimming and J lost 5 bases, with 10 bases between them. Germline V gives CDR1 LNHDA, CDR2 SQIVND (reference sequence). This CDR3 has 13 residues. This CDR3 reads CASSIGKAETQYF. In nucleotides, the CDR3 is TGTGCCAGTAGTATCGGGAAAGCGGAGACCCAGTACTTC.

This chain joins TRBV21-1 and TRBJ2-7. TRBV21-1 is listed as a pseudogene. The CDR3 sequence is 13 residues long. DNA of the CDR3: TGTGCCAGCAGTAGGGCAGGGAGCTACGAGCAGTACTTC. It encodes CASSRAGSYEQYF.

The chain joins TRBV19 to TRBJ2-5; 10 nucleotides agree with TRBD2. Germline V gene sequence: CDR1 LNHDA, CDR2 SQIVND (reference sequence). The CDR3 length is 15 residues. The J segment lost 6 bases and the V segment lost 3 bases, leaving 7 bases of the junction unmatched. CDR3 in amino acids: CASSIPLAGVKTQYF. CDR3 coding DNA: TGTGCCAGTAGTATCCCGCTAGCGGGAGTAAAGACCCAGTACTTC.

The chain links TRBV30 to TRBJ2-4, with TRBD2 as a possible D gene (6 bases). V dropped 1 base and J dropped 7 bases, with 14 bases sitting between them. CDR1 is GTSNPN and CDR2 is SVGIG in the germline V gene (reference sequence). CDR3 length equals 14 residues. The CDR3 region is CAWSDGTGFNIQYF. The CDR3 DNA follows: TGTGCCTGGAGTGATGGGACTGGCTTCAACATTCAGTACTTC.

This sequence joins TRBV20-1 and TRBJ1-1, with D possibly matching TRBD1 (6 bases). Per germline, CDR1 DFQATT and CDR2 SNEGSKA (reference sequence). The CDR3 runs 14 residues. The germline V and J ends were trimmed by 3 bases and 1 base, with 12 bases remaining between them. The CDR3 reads CSASGPQGNTEAFF. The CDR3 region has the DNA TGCAGTGCTAGTGGACCACAGGGGAACACTGAAGCTTTCTTT.

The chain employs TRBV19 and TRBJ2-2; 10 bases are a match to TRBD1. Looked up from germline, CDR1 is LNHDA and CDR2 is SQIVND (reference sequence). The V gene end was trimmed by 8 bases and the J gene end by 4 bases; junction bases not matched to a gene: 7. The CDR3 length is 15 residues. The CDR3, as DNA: TGTGCCAGTCGCAGACAGGGGGCTAGCACCGGGGAGCTGTTTTTT. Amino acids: CASRRQGASTGELFF.

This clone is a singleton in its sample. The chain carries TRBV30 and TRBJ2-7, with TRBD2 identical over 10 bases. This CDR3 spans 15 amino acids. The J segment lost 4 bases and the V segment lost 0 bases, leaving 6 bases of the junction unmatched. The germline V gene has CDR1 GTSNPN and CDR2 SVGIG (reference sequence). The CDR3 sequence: CAWSVPSGSQYEQYF. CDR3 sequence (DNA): TGTGCCTGGAGTGTACCTAGCGGGAGTCAGTACGAGCAGTACTTC.

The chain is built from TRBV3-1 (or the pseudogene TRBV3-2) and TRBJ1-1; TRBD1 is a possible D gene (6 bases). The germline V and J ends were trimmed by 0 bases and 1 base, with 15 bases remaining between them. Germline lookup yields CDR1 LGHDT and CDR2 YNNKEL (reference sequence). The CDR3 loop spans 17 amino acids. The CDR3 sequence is CASSQDGGQGTNTEAFF. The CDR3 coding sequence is TGTGCCAGCAGCCAAGACGGGGGGCAGGGGACGAACACTGAAGCTTTCTTT.

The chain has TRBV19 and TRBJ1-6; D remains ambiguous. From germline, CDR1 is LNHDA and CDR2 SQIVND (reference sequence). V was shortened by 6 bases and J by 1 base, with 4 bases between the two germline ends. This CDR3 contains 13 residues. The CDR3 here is CASRGSYNSPLHF. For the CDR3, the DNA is TGTGCCAGTAGGGGTTCCTATAATTCACCCCTCCACTTT. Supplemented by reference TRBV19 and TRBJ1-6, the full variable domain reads DGGITQSPKYLFRKEGQNVTLSCEQNLNHDAMYWYRQDPGQGLRLIYYSQIVNDFQKGDIAEGYSVSREKKESFPLTVTSAQKNPTAFYLCASRGSYNSPLHFGNGTRLTVT.

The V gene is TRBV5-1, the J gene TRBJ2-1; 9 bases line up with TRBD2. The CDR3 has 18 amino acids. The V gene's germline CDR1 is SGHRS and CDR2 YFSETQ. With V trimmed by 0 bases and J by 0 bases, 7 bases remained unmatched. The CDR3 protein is CASSLVSGSASSYNEQFF. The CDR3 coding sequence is TGCGCCAGCAGCTTGGTTAGCGGGAGCGCGAGCTCCTACAATGAGCAGTTCTTC.

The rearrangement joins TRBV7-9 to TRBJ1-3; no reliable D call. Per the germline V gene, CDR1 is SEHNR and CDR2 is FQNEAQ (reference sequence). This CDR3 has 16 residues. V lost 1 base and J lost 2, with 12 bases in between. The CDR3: CASSLDEEAAGNTIYF. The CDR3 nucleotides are TGTGCCAGCAGCTTAGATGAGGAGGCGGCTGGAAACACCATATATTTT.

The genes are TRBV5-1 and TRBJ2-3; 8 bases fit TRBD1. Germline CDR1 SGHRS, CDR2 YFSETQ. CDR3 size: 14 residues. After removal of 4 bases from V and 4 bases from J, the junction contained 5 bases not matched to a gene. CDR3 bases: TGCGCCAGCAGCCCCGGGACAGGCTCAGATACGCAGTATTTT. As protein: CASSPGTGSDTQYF.

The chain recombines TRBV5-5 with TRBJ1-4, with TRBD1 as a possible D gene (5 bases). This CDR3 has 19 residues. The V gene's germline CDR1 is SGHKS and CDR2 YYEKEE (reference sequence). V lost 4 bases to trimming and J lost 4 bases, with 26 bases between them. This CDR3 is CASSVPVGIRAGGNEKLFF. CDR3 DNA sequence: TGTGCCAGCAGCGTGCCCGTTGGGATAAGAGCTGGGGGTAATGAAAAACTGTTTTTT.

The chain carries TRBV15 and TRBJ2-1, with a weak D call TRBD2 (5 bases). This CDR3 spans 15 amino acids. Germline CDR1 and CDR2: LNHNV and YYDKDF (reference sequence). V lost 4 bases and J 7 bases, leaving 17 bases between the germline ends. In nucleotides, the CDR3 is TGTGCCACCAGCAAGTCACTGGCGGGTGGGAATGAGCAGTTCTTC. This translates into CATSKSLAGGNEQFF.

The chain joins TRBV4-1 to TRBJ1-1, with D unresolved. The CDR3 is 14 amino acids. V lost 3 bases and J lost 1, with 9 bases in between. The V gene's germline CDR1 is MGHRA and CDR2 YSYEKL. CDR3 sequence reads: CASSQAPENTEAFF. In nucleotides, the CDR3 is TGCGCCAGCAGCCAGGCCCCAGAGAACACTGAAGCTTTCTTT.

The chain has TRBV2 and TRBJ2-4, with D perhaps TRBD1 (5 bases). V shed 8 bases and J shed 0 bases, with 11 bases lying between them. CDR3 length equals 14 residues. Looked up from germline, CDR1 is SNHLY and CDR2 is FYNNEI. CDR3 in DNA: TGTGCCAGCGCAGGGATTTCAGCCAAAAACATTCAGTACTTC. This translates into CASAGISAKNIQYF. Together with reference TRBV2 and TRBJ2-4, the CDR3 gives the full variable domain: EPEVTQTPSHQVTQMGQEVILRCVPISNHLYFYWYRQILGQKVEFLVSFYNNEISEKSEIFDDQFSVERPDGSNFTLKIRSTKLEDSAMYFCASAGISAKNIQYFGAGTRLSVL.

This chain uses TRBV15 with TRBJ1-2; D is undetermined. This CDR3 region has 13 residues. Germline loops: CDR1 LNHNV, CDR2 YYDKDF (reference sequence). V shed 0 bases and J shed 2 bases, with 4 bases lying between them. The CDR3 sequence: CATSRDQNYGYTF. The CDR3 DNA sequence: TGTGCCACCAGCAGAGATCAGAACTATGGCTACACCTTC.

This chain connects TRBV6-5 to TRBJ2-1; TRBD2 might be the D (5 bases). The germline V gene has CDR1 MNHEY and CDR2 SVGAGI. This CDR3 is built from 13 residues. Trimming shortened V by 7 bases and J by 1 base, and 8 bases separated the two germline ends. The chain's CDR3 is CASTSGSYNEQFF. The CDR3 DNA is TGTGCCAGCACAAGCGGATCCTACAATGAGCAGTTCTTC.

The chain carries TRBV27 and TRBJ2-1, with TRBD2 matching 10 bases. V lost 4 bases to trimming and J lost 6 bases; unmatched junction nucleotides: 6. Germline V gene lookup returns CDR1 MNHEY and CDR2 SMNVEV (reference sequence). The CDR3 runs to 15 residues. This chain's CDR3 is CASSSLAGRGNEQFF. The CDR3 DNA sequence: TGTGCCAGCAGTTCACTAGCGGGAAGGGGCAATGAGCAGTTCTTC.